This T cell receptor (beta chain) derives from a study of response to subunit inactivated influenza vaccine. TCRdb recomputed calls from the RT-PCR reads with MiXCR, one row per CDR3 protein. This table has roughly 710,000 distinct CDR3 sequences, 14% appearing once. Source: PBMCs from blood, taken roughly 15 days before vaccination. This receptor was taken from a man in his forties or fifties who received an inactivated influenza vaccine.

CDR3 sequence: CASSHDFYEQYF. The CDR3 DNA is TGTGCCAGCAGCCACGACTTCTACGAGCAGTACTTC. The rearrangement uses TRBV4-2 and TRBJ2-7; no firm D call. Germline CDR1 reads LGHNA; CDR2 reads YNFKEQ. Trimming cost V 3 bases and J 3 bases, with 6 bases left between them. The CDR3 sequence is 12 residues long.